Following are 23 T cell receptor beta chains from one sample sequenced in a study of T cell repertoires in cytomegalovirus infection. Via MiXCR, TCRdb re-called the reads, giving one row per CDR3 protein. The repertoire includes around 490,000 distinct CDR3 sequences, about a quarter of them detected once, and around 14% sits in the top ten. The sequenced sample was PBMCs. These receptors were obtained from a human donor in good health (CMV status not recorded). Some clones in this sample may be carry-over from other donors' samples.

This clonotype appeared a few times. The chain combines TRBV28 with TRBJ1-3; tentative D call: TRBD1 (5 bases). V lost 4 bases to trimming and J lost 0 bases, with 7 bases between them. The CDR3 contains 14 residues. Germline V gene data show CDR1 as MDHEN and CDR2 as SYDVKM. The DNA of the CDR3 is TGTGCCAGCAGTTGGGACGGCTCTGGAAACACCATATATTTT. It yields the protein CASSWDGSGNTIYF.

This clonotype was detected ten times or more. The DNA of the CDR3 is TGTGCCAGCAGGGACAGGGAGAGTTCACCCCTCCACTTT. Amino acid sequence: CASRDRESSPLHF. The chain links TRBV11-3 to TRBJ1-6, with 8 nucleotides matching TRBD1. The germline V gene has CDR1 SGHNT and CDR2 YENEEA. The CDR3 has 13 amino acids. Germline trimming cut 6 bases from V and 9 bases from J; bases unmatched to any gene: 4.

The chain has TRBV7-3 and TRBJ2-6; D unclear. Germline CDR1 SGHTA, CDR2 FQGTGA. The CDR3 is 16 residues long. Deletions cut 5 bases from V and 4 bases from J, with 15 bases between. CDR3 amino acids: CASSPTIGIGANVLTF. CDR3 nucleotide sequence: TGTGCCAGCAGCCCTACCATAGGGATCGGGGCCAACGTCCTGACTTTC. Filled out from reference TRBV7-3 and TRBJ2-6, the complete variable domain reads GAGVSQTPSNKVTEKGKYVELRCDPISGHTALYWYRQSLGQGPEFLIYFQGTGAADDSGLPNDRFFAVRPEGSVSTLKIQRTERGDSAVYLCASSPTIGIGANVLTFGAGSRLTVL.

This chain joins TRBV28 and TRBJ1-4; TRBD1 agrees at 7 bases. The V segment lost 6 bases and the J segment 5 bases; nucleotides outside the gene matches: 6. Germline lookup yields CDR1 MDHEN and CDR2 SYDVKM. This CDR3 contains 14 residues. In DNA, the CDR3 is TGTGCCAGCAGCCTGGGACAGAAAAATGAAAAACTGTTTTTT. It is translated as CASSLGQKNEKLFF.

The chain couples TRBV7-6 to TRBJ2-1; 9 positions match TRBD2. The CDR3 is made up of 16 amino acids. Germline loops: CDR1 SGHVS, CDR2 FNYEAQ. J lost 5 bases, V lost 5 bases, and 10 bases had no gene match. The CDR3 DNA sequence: TGTGCCAGCAGCCTCACTAGCGGGTCTAAGGACAATGAGCAGTTCTTC. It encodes CASSLTSGSKDNEQFF.

Here the CDR3 DNA reads TGTGCCAGCAGTTACGGAATCTCCACTGAAGCTTTCTTT. Encoded protein: CASSYGISTEAFF. The V gene is TRBV6-2 or TRBV6-3, the J gene TRBJ1-1; D call uncertain. The CDR3 extends over 13 amino acids. V was trimmed by 2 bases and J by 4 bases, leaving 8 bases between them. Germline-derived CDR1 and CDR2 are MNHEY and SVGEGT.

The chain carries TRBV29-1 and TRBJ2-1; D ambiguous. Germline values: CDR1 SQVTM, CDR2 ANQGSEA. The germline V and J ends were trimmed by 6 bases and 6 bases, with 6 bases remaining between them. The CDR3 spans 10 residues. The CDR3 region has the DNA TGCAGCGTGAAGTCCAATGAGCAGTTCTTC. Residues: CSVKSNEQFF.

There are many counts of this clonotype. The CDR3 sequence is CASSLFRLIPTDTQYF. In DNA, the CDR3 is TGTGCCAGCAGTCTATTTAGACTGATACCCACAGATACGCAGTATTTT. V usage is TRBV27 and J usage is TRBJ2-3; D remains ambiguous. From germline, CDR1 is MNHEY and CDR2 SMNVEV (reference sequence). The CDR3 has 16 amino acids. Trimming removed 5 bases from V and 2 bases from J, with 17 bases in between.

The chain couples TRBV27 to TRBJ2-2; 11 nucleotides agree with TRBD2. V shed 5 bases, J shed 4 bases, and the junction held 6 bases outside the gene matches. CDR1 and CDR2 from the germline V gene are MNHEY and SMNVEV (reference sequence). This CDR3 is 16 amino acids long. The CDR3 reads CASSLTGTSGTGELFF. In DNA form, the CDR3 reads TGTGCCAGCAGTCTTACGGGGACTAGCGGCACCGGGGAGCTGTTTTTT.

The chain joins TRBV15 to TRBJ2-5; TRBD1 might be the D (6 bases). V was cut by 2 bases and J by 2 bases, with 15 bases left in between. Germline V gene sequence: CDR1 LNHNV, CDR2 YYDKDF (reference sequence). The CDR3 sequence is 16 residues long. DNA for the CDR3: TGTGCCACCAGCAGACCATTTACCGGACAGCAAGAGACCCAGTACTTC. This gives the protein CATSRPFTGQQETQYF.

In DNA form, the CDR3 reads TGCGCCAGCAGCTTTTACAGGGGGCAGCAGGAGAACACTGAAGCTTTCTTT. It encodes CASSFYRGQQENTEAFF. The V call is TRBV5-1, the J call TRBJ1-1; the match to TRBD1 covers 9 bases. Germline lookup yields CDR1 SGHRS and CDR2 YFSETQ. With 2 bases clipped from V and 1 base from J, the junction kept 9 bases outside the gene matches. This CDR3 contains 17 residues.

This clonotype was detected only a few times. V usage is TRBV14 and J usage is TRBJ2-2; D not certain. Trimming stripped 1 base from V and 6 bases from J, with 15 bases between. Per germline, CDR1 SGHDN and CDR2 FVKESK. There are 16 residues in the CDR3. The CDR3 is CASSQGGSQVAGELFF. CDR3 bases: TGTGCCAGCAGCCAAGGAGGATCTCAGGTCGCCGGGGAGCTGTTTTTT.

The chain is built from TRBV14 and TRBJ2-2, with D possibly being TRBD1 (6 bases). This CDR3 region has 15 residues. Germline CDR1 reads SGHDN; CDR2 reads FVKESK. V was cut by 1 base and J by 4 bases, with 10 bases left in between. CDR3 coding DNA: TGTGCCAGCAGCCAAGTCAGGGGCGGCACCGGGGAGCTGTTTTTT. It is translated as CASSQVRGGTGELFF.

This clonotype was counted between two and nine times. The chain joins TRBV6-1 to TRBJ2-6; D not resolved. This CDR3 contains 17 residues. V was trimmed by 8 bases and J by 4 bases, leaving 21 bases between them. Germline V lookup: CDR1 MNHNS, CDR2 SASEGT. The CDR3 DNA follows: TGTGCCAGCTGGCCTTCCTTGCATGGACGCGGGGCCAACGTCCTGACTTTC. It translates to CASWPSLHGRGANVLTF.

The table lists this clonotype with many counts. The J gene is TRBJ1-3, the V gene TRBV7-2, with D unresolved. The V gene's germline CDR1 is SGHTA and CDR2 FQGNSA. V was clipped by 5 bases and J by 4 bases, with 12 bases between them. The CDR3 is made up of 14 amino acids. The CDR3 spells CASSPTLPGNTIYF. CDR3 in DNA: TGTGCCAGCAGCCCTACCCTCCCCGGAAACACCATATATTTT.

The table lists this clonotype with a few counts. The chain's CDR3 is CSARDPRGGNTEAFF. CDR3 in DNA: TGCAGTGCTAGAGATCCCCGGGGCGGCAACACTGAAGCTTTCTTT. The chain carries TRBV20-1 and TRBJ1-1; D may be TRBD1 (5 bases). V was shortened by 0 bases and J by 2 bases, with 13 bases between the two germline ends. CDR1 is DFQATT, CDR2 SNEGSKA, per germline (reference sequence). The CDR3 contains 15 residues.

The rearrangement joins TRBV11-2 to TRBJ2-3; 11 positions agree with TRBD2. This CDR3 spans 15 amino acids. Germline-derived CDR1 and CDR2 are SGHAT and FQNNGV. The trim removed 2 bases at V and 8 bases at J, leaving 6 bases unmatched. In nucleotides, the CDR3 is TGTGCCAGCAGCTTATTAGCGGGAGGGGGAGCTACGCAGTATTTT. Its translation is CASSLLAGGGATQYF.

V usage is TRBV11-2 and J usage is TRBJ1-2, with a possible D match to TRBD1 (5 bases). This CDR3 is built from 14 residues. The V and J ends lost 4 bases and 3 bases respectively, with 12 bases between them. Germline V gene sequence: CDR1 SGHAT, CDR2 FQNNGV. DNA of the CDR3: TGTGCCAGCAGCTCCCAGAGGGGTCACTATGGCTACACCTTC. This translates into CASSSQRGHYGYTF.

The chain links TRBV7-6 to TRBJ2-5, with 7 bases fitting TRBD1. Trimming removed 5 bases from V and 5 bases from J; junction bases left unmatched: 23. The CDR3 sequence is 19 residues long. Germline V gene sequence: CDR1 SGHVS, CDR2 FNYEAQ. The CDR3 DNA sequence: TGTGCCAGCAGCCCCAGTATATTAGGGACAGACCTTAGACGGGAGACCCAGTACTTC. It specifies CASSPSILGTDLRRETQYF.

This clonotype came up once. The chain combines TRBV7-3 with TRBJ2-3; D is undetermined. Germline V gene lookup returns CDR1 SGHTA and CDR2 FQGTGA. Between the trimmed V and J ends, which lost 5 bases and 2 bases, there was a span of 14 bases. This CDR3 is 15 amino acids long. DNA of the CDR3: TGTGCCAGCAGCCTTCACGGCGGCGACACAGATACGCAGTATTTT. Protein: CASSLHGGDTDTQYF.

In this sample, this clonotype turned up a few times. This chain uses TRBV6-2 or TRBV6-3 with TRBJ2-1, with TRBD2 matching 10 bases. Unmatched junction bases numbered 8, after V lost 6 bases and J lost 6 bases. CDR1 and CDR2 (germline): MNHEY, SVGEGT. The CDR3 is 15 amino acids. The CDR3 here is CASRTLAGVFNEQFF. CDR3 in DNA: TGTGCCAGCAGAACGCTAGCGGGAGTCTTCAATGAGCAGTTCTTC.

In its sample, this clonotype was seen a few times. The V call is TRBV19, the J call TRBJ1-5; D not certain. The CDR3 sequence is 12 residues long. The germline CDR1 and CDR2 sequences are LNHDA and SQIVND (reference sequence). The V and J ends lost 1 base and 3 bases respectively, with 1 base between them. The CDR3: CASSIVNQPQHF. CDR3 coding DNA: TGTGCCAGTAGTATAGTCAATCAGCCCCAGCATTTT.

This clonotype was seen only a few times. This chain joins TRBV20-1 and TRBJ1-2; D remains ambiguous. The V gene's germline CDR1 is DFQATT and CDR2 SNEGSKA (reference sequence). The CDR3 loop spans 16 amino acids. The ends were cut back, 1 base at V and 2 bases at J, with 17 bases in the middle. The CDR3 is CSARVDPLRRNYGYTF. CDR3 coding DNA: TGCAGTGCTAGAGTTGACCCCCTAAGGAGGAACTATGGCTACACCTTC.